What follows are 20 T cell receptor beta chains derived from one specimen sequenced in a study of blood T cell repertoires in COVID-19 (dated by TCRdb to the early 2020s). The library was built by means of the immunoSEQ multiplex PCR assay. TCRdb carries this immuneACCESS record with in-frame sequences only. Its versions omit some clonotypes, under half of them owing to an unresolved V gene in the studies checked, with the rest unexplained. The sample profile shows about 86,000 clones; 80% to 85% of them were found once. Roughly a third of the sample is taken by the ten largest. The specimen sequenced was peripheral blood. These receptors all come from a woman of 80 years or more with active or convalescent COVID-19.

The CDR3 DNA reads TGTGCCAGCAGTTTATCACCCCGGGGAGGCTACACCTTC. This gives the protein CASSLSPRGGYTF. The rearrangement uses TRBV28 and TRBJ1-2; D is unclear. V was shortened by 1 base and J by 8 bases, with 11 bases between the two germline ends. CDR3 length: 13 residues. Looked up from germline, CDR1 is MDHEN and CDR2 is SYDVKM.

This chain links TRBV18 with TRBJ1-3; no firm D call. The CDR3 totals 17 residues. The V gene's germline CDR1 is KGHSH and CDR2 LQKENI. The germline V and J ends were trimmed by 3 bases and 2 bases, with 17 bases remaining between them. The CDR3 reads CASSPSAGSPAGNTIYF. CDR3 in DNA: TGTGCCAGCTCACCCTCCGCGGGCTCCCCCGCTGGAAACACCATATATTTT.

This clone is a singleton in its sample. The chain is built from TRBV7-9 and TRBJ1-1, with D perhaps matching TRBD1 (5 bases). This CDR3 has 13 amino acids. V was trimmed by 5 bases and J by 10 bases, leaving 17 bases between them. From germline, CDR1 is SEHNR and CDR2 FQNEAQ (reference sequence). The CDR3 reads CASSDPGYIGAFF. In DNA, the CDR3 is TGTGCCAGCAGCGATCCAGGGTATATCGGAGCTTTCTTT.

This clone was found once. CDR3 amino acids: CASSLAASGEHRGYGYTF. CDR3 DNA sequence: TGTGCCAGCAGCTTAGCAGCTTCAGGAGAACACCGGGGGTATGGCTACACCTTC. The chain has TRBV7-6 and TRBJ1-2; TRBD1 is a possible D gene (5 bases). Germline V gene lookup returns CDR1 SGHVS and CDR2 FNYEAQ. The CDR3 runs 18 residues. V was pared by 0 bases and J by 5 bases, with 22 bases between. The full variable domain, in which reference TRBV7-6 and TRBJ1-2 provide the parts outside the CDR3, is GAGVSQSPRYKVTKRGQDVALRCDPISGHVSLYWYRQALGQGPEFLTYFNYEAQQDKSGLPNDRFSAERPEGSISTLTIQRTEQRDSAMYRCASSLAASGEHRGYGYTFGSGTRLTVV.

The CDR3: CASSVGPEDQPQHF. The DNA of the CDR3 is TGTGCCAGCAGCGTAGGGCCAGAAGATCAGCCCCAGCATTTT. The V gene is TRBV9, the J gene TRBJ1-5; D remains unclear. There are 14 residues in the CDR3. CDR1 SGDLS and CDR2 YYNGEE come from the germline V gene. V dropped 0 bases and J dropped 5 bases, with 9 bases sitting between them.

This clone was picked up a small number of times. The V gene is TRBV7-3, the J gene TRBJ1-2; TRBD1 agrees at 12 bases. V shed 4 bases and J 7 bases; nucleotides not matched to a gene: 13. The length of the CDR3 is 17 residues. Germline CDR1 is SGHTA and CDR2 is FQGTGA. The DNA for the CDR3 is TGTGCCAGCAGCTCTACGCCGGGACAGGGGGCTTATGGTGGCTACACCTTC. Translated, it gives CASSSTPGQGAYGGYTF.

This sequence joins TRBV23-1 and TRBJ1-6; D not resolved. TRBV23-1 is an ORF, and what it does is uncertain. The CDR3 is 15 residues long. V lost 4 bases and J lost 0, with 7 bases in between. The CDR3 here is CASSRQISYNSPLHF. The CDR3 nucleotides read TGCGCCAGCAGTCGGCAGATCTCCTATAATTCACCCCTCCACTTT.

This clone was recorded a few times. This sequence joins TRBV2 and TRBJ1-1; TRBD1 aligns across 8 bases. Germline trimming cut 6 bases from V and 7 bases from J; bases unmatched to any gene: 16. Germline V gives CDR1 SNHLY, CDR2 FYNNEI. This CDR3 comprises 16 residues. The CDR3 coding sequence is TGTGCCAGCAGGGCTAACCTCGGGACAGGTAGTGGTGAAGCTTTCTTT. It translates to CASRANLGTGSGEAFF.

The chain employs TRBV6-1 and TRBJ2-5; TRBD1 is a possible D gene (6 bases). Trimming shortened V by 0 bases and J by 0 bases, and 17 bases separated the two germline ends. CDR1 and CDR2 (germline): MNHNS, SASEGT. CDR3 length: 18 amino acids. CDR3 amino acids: CASSEASPNRAYQETQYF. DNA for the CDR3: TGTGCCAGCAGTGAAGCGTCCCCGAACAGGGCCTACCAAGAGACCCAGTACTTC.

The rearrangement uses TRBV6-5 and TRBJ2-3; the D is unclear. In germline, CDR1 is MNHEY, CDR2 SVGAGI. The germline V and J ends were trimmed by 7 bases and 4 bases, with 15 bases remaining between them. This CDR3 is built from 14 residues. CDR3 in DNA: TGTGCCAGCACCGAGCCCCTAGGCGCAGATACGCAGTATTTT. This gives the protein CASTEPLGADTQYF.

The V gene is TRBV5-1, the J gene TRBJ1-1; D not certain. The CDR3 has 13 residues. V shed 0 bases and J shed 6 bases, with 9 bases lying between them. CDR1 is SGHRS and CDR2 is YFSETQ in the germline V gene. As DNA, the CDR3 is TGCGCCAGCAGCTTGGGTGGAGCGTCTGAAGCTTTCTTT. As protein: CASSLGGASEAFF.

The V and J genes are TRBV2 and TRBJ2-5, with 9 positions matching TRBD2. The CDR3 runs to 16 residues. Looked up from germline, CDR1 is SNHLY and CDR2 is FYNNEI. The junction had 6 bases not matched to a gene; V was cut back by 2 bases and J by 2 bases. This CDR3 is CASSEFVAGEQETQYF. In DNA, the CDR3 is TGTGCCAGCAGTGAATTTGTAGCGGGGGAGCAAGAGACCCAGTACTTC.

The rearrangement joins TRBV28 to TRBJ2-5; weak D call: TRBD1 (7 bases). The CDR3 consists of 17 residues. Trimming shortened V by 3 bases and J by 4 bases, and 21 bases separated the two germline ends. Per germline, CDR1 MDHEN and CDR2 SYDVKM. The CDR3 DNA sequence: TGTGCCAGCAGTTTCCCCCAGGGCAGGGGGGCCGGAGAGACCCAGTACTTC. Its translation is CASSFPQGRGAGETQYF. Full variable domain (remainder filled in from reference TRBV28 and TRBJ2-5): DVKVTQSSRYLVKRTGEKVFLECVQDMDHENMFWYRQDPGLGLRLIYFSYDVKMKEKGDIPEGYSVSREKKERFSLILESASTNQTSMYLCASSFPQGRGAGETQYFGPGTRLLVL.

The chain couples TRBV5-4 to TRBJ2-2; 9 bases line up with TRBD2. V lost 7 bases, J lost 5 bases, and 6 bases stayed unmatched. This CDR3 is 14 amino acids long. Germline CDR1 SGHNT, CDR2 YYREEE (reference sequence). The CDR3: CASAAGGGTGELFF. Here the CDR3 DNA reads TGTGCCAGCGCAGCGGGGGGAGGGACCGGGGAGCTGTTTTTT.

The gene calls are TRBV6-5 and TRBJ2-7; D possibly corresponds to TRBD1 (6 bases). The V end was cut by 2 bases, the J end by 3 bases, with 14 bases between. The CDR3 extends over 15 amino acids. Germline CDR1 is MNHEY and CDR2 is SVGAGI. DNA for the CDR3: TGTGCCAGCAGTTACCGCCGGTCCAGGGGCTACGAGCAGTACTTC. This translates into CASSYRRSRGYEQYF.

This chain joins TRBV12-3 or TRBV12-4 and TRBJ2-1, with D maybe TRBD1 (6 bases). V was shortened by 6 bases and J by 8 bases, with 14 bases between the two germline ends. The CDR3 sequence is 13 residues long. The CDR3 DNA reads TGTGCCAGCAGCCTTTCAGACAGGCATGAGCAGTTCTTC. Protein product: CASSLSDRHEQFF.

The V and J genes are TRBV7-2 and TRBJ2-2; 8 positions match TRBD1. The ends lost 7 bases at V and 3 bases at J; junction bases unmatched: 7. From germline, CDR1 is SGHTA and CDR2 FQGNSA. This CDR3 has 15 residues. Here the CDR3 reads CASTPGTGHTGELFF. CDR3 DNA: TGTGCCAGCACCCCCGGGACAGGACACACCGGGGAGCTGTTTTTT.

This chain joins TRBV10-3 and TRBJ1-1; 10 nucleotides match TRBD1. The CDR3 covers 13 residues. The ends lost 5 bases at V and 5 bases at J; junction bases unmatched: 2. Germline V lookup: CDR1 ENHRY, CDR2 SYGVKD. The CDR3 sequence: CAISWTGGTEAFF. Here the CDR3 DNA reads TGTGCCATCAGTTGGACAGGGGGTACTGAAGCTTTCTTT.

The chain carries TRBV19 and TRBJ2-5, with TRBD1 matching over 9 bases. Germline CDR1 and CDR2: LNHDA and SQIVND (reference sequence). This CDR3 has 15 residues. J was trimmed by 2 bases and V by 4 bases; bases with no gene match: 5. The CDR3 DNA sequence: TGTGCCAGTAGTAGAGGGACAGGGCTACAAGAGACCCAGTACTTC. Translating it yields CASSRGTGLQETQYF.

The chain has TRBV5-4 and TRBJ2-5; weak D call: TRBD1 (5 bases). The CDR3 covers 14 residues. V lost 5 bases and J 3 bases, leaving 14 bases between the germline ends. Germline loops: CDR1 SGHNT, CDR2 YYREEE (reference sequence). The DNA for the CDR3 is TGTGCCAGCAGGAGCGACAGTACCGAAGAGACCCAGTACTTC. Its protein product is CASRSDSTEETQYF.